This T cell receptor (beta chain) was observed in a study of breast tumors, draining lymph nodes, adjacent tissues. Study-level findings and limits: Tumor and nontumor repertoires were significantly more similar in luminal-like than in basal-like breast cancer. Data fit most tumor T cells coming from lymph node, expanding in tumor.

The junction had 6 bases not matched to a gene; V was cut back by 2 bases and J by 6 bases. CDR1 and CDR2 from the germline V gene are SGDLS and YYNGEE. The CDR3 is made up of 15 amino acids. One entry per CDR3 protein, called by TCRdb with MiXCR from the multiplex PCR reads. The table records approximately 40,000 distinct CDR3 sequences, 35% to 40% of them present only once. To note about this clonotype: Its antigen is currently unknown.

The V call is TRBV9, the J call TRBJ2-1, with 9 positions matching TRBD1. The specimen sequenced was breast tumor tissue. The clonotype originates from a female donor with breast cancer. Some clones in this sample may be carry-over from other donors' samples. CDR3 loop: CASSVRGQGPNEQFF. For the CDR3, the DNA is TGTGCCAGCAGCGTTCGGGGACAGGGTCCCAATGAGCAGTTCTTC.